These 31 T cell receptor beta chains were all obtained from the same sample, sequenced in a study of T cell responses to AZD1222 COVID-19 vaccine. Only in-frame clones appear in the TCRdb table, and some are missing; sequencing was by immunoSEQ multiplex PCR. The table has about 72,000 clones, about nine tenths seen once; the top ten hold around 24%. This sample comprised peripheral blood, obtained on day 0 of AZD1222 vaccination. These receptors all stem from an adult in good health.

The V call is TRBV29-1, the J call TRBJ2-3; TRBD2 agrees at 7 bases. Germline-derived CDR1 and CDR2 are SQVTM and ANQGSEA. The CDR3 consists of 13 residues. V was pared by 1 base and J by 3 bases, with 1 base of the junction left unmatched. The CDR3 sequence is CSVEVGGTDTQYF. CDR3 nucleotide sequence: TGCAGCGTTGAAGTGGGGGGGACAGATACGCAGTATTTT.

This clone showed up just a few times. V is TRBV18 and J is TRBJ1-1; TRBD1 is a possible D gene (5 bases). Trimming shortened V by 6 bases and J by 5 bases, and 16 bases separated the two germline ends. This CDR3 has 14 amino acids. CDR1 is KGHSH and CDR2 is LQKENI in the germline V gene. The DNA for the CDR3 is TGTGCCAGCTCGACCGGGACGGGGAGGACTGAAGCTTTCTTT. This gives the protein CASSTGTGRTEAFF.

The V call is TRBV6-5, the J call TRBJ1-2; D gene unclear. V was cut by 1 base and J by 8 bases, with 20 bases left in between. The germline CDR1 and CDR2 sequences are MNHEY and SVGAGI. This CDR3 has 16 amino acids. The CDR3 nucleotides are TGTGCCAGCAGTTACTTTTTTAAGAGGACTATGGACGGCTACACCTTC. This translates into CASSYFFKRTMDGYTF.

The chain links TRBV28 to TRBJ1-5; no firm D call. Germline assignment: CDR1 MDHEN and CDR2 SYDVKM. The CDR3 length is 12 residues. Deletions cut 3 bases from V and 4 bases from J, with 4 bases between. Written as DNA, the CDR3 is TGTGCCAGCAGTTTCGGGAATCAGCCCCAGCATTTT. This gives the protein CASSFGNQPQHF.

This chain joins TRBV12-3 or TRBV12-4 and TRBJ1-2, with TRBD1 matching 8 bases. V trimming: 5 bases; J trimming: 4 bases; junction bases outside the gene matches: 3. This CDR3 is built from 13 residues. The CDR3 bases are TGTGCCAGCAGTCCAGGGGGCAGCTATGGCTACACCTTC. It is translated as CASSPGGSYGYTF.

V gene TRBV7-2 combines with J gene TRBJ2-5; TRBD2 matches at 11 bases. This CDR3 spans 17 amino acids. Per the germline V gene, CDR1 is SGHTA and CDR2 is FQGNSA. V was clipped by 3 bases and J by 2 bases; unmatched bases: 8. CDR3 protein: CASSLVAGGRSQETQYF. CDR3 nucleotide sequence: TGTGCCAGCAGCTTGGTAGCGGGGGGGCGGAGTCAAGAGACCCAGTACTTC.

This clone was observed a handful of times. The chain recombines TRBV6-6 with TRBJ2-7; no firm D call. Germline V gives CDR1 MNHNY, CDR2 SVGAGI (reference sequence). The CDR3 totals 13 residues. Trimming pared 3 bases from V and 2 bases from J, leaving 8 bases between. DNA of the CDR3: TGTGCCAGCAGTTATCAGGCGGCCTACGAGCAGTACTTC. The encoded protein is CASSYQAAYEQYF.

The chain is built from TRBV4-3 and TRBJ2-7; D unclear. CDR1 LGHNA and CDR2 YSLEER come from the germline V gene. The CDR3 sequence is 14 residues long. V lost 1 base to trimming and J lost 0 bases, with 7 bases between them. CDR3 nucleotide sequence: TGCGCCAGCAGCCAAGTGGGCGGCTCCTACGAGCAGTACTTC. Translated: CASSQVGGSYEQYF.

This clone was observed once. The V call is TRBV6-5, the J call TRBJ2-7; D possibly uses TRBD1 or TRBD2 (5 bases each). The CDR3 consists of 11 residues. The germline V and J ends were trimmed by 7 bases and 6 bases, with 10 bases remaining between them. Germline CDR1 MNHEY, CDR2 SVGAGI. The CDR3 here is CASKGAGEQYF. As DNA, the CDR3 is TGTGCCAGCAAAGGGGCGGGCGAGCAGTACTTC.

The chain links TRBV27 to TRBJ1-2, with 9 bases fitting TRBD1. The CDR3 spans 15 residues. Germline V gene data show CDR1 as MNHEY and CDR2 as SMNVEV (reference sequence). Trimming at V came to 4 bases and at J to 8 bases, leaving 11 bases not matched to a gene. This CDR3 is CASSSDRGRNYGYTF. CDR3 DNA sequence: TGTGCCAGCAGTTCCGACAGGGGGAGGAATTACGGCTACACCTTC.

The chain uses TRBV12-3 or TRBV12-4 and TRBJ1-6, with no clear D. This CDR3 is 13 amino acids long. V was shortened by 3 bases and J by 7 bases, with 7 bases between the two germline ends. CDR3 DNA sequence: TGTGCCAGCAGTTTTAACGGAAATTCACCCCTCCACTTT. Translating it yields CASSFNGNSPLHF.

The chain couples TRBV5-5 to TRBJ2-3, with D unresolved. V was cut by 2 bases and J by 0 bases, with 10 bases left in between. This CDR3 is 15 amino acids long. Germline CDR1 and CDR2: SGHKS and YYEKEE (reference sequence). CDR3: CASSFFRISTDTQYF. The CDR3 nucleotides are TGTGCCAGCAGCTTTTTCAGGATTAGCACAGATACGCAGTATTTT.

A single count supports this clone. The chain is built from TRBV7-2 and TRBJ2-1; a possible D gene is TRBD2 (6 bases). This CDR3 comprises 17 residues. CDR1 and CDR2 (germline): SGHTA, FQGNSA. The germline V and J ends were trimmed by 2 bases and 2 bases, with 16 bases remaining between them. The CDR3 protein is CASSLSGARGTYNEQFF. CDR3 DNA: TGTGCCAGCAGCTTATCCGGGGCGCGGGGCACCTACAATGAGCAGTTCTTC.

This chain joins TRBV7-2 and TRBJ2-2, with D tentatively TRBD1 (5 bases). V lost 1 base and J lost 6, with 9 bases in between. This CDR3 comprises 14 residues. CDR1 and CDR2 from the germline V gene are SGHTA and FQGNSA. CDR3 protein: CASSLVRASGELFF. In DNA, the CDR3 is TGTGCCAGCAGCTTAGTCAGGGCGTCCGGGGAGCTGTTTTTT.

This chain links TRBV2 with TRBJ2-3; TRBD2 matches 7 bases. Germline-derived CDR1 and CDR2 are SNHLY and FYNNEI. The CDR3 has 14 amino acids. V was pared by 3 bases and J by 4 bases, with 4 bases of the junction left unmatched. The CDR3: CASSEWTRPDTQYF. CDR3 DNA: TGTGCCAGCAGTGAGTGGACTAGACCAGATACGCAGTATTTT. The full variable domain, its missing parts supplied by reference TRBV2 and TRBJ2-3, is EPEVTQTPSHQVTQMGQEVILRCVPISNHLYFYWYRQILGQKVEFLVSFYNNEISEKSEIFDDQFSVERPDGSNFTLKIRSTKLEDSAMYFCASSEWTRPDTQYFGPGTRLTVL.

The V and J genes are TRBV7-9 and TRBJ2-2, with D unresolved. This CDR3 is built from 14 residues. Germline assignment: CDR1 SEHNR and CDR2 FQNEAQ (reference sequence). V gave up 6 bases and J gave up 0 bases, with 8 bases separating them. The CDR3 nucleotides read TGTGCCAGCAGGAAACGGACGAACACCGGGGAGCTGTTTTTT. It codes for CASRKRTNTGELFF.

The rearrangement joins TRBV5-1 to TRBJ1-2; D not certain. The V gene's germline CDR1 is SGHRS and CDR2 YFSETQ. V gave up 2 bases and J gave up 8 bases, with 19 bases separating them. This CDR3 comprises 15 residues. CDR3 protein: CASSFGSGPRRGYTF. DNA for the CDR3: TGCGCCAGCAGCTTTGGATCCGGACCGAGGAGGGGCTACACCTTC.

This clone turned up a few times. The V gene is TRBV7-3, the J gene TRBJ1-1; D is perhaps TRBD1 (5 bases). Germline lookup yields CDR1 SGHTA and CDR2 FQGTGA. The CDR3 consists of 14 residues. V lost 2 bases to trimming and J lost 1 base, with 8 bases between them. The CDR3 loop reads CASSLAGTNTEAFF. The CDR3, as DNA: TGTGCCAGCAGCTTAGCAGGGACGAACACTGAAGCTTTCTTT.

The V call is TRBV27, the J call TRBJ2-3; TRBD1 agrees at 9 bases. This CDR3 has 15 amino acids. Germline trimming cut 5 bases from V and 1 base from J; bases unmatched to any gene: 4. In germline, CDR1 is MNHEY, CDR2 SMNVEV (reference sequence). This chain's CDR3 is CASSPRDRGTDTQYF. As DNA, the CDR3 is TGTGCCAGCAGTCCAAGGGACAGGGGCACAGATACGCAGTATTTT.

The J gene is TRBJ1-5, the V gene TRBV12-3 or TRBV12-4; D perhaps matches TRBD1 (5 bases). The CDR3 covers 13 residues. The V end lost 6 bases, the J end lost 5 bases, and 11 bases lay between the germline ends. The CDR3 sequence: CASRFGRDQPQHF. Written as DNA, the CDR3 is TGTGCCAGCAGATTCGGCAGGGATCAGCCCCAGCATTTT.

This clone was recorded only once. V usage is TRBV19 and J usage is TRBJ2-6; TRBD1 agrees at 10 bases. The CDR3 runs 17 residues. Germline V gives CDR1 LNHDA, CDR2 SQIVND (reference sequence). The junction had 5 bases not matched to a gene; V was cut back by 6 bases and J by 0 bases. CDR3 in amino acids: CASRADRGPSGANVLTF. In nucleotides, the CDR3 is TGTGCCAGTAGGGCTGACAGGGGGCCCTCTGGGGCCAACGTCCTGACTTTC.

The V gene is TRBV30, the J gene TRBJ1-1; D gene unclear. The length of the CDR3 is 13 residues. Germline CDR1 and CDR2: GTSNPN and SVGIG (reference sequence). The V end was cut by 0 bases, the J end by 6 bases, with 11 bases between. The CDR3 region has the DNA TGTGCCTGGAGTGTAGGGCAGCCAGCTGAAGCTTTCTTT. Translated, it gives CAWSVGQPAEAFF.

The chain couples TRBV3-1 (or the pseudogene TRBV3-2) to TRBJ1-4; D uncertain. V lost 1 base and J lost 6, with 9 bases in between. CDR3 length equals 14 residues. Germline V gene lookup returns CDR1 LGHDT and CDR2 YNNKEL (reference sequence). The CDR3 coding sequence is TGTGCCAGCAGCCAAGGGATACGGGATGAAAAACTGTTTTTT. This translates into CASSQGIRDEKLFF.

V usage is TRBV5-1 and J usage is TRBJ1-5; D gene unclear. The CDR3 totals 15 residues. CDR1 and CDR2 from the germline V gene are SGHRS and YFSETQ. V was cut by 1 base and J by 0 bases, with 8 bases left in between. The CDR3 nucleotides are TGCGCCAGCAGCTTGTACGGGGATAGCAATCAGCCCCAGCATTTT. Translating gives CASSLYGDSNQPQHF.

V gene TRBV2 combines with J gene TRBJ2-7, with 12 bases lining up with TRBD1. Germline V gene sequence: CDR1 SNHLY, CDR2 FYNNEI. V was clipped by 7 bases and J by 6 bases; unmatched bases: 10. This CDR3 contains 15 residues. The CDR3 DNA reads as TGTGCCAGCAATAACCCGGGACAGGGGGCATCCGAGCAGTACTTC. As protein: CASNNPGQGASEQYF.

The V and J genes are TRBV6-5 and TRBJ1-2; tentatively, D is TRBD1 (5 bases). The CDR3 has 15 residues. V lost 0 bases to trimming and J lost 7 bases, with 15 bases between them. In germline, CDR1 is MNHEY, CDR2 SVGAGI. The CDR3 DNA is TGTGCCAGCAGTTACTCGAGGCCAGGGCGAGGTGGCTACACCTTC. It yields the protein CASSYSRPGRGGYTF.

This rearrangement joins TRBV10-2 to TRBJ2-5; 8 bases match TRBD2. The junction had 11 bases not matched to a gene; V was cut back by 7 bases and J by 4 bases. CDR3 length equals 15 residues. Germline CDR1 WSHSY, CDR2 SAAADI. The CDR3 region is CASIDLAGLGETQYF. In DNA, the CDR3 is TGCGCCAGCATCGATTTAGCGGGGTTGGGAGAGACCCAGTACTTC.

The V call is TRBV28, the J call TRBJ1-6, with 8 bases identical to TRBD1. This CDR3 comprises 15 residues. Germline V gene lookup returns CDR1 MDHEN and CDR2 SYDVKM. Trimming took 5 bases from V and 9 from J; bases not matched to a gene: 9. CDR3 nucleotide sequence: TGTGCCAGCAGTCCACCACAGGGGGGGGTTTCACCCCTCCACTTT. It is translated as CASSPPQGGVSPLHF.

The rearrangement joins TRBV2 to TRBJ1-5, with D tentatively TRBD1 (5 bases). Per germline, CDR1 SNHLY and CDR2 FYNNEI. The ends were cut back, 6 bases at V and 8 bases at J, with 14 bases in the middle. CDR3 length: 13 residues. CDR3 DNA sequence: TGTGCCAGCAGGGGGCCGGGGGTTGAGCCCCAGCATTTT. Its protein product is CASRGPGVEPQHF.

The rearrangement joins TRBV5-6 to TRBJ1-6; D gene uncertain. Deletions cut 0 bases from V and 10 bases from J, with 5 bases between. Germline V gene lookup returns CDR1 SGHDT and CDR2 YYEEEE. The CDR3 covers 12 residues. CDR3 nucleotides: TGTGCCAGCAGCTTGGTGGGGTCACCCCTCCACTTT. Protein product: CASSLVGSPLHF. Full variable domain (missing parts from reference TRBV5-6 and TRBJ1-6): DAGVTQSPTHLIKTRGQQVTLRCSPKSGHDTVSWYQQALGQGPQFIFQYYEEEERQRGNFPDRFSGHQFPNYSSELNVNALLLGDSALYLCASSLVGSPLHFGNGTRLTVT.

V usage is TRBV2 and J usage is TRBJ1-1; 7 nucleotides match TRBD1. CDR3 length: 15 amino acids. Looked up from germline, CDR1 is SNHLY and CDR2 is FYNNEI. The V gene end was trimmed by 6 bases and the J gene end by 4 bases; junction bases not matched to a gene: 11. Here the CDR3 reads CASRLTGTDSTEAFF. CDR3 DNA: TGTGCCAGCAGGCTCACCGGGACAGATAGCACTGAAGCTTTCTTT.